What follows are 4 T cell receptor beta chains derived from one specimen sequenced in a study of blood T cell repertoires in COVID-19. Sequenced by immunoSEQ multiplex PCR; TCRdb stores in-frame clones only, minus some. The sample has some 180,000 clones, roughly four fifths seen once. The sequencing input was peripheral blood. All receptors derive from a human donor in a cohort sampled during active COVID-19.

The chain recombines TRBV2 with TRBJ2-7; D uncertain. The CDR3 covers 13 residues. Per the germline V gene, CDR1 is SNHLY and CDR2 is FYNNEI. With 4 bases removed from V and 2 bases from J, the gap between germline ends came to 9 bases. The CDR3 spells CASSVERTYEQYF. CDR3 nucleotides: TGTGCCAGCAGTGTTGAGAGAACCTACGAGCAGTACTTC.

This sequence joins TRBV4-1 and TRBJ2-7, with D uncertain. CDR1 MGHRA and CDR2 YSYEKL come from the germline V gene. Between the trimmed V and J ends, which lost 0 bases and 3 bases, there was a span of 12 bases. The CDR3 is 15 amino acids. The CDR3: CASSQDPRSDYEQYF. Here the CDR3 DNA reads TGCGCCAGCAGCCAAGATCCCAGAAGCGACTACGAGCAGTACTTC.

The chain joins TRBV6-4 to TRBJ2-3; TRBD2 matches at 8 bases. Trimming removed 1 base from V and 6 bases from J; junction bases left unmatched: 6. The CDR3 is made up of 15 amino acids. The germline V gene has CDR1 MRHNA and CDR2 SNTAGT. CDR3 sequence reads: CASSDFGLAGDTQYF. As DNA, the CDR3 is TGTGCCAGCAGTGACTTCGGACTAGCAGGCGATACGCAGTATTTT.

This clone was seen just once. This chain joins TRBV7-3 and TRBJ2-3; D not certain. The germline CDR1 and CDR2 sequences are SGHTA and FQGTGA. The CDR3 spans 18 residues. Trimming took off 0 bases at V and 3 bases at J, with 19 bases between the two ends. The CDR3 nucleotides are TGTGCCAGCAGCTTAACGGGCCCATCCTCAACGCAAACAGATACGCAGTATTTT. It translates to CASSLTGPSSTQTDTQYF. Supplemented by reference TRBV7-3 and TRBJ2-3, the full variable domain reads GAGVSQTPSNKVTEKGKYVELRCDPISGHTALYWYRQSLGQGPEFLIYFQGTGAADDSGLPNDRFFAVRPEGSVSTLKIQRTERGDSAVYLCASSLTGPSSTQTDTQYFGPGTRLTVL.